This T cell receptor beta chain was sequenced in a study of cytomegalovirus exposure and HLA in healthy donors. The CDR3 has 14 residues. With 9 bases removed from V and 4 bases from J, the gap between germline ends came to 13 bases. CDR1 is MNHEY, CDR2 SMNVEV, per germline (reference sequence). PCR used 60 Vbeta primers and 13 Jbeta primers. Clones were sequenced by immunoSEQ multiplex PCR, and TCRdb holds only the in-frame ones, with some missing. The repertoire includes 90,000 or so clones, under 85% of them detected once, and about 3% sits in the top ten. The sequencing sample was made of PBMCs. The chain carries TRBV27 and TRBJ1-6, with a weak D call TRBD1 (6 bases). The receptor was derived from a middle-aged woman in good health and CMV-seronegative. CDR3 region: CASTRTEYNSPLHF. The CDR3 coding sequence is TGTGCCAGTACAAGGACAGAGTATAATTCACCCCTCCACTTT.